Below, one T cell receptor beta chain is given with its context. The data were obtained in a study of blood T cell repertoires in COVID-19. The wider study: T cells, B-cell-depleted T cells, or PBMCs supplied cDNA or gDNA.

The assay was immunoSEQ multiplex PCR, and TCRdb's table has in-frame clones only and misses some. The sample holds around 400,000 clones, 89% seen once. CDR3 length: 14 residues. The germline V gene has CDR1 LNHDA and CDR2 SQIVND (reference sequence). The V gene end was trimmed by 1 base and the J gene end by 5 bases; junction bases not matched to a gene: 0. The TCR comes from a man aged 35 to 55 with acute or convalescent COVID-19. Input material: peripheral blood. The chain combines TRBV19 with TRBJ2-3; 10 nucleotides agree with TRBD2. This CDR3 reads CASSIVAGGDTQYF. The CDR3 DNA sequence: TGTGCCAGTAGTATAGTAGCGGGGGGAGATACGCAGTATTTT.